This record concerns one T cell receptor beta chain sequence. Its antigen is unidentified. Unique molecular identifiers were incorporated during preparation of the TCRbeta library. TCRdb reprocessed the PCR reads via MiXCR and lists one record per CDR3 protein. This sample has fewer than 550,000 distinct CDR3 sequences; 9.5% to 12% occur once, and the top ten carry about 14%. The data stem from a study of T-cell reconstitution after alpha-beta-depleted transplantation in children. Study conclusions and caveats: Newly produced T cells mostly accounted for T-cell counts and diversity one year post-transplant.

CDR1 DFQATT and CDR2 SNEGSKA come from the germline V gene (reference sequence). The CDR3 covers 14 residues. With 4 bases clipped from V and 2 bases from J, the junction kept 7 bases outside the gene matches. The chain has TRBV20-1 and TRBJ2-7; 8 bases match TRBD2. Sequences were derived from PBMCs, mostly from graft donor cells, sampled 180 days after TCRalphabeta/CD19-depleted stem cell transplant. This receptor was taken from a female patient aged 2-10 years who had a stem cell transplant for aplastic anemia, so the T cells may come from the graft donor. CDR3 sequence reads: CSAKISGKAYEQYF. The DNA of the CDR3 is TGCAGTGCTAAGATTAGCGGGAAGGCCTACGAGCAGTACTTC.